The T cell receptor (beta chain) under discussion was sequenced for a study of blood T cells in healthy people across ages. A J-beta primer mix and a sample-barcoded 5' primer were used in a second PCR of about 7 to 12 cycles. Individual samples furnished no less than 2.5 million CDR3-containing paired-end reads apiece. One entry per CDR3 protein results from TCRdb running MiXCR on the 5' RACE reads. The sample records more than 800,000 distinct CDR3 sequences, under 55% being singletons. The table lists this clonotype with many counts. Its target is unknown. Study-wide results and caveats: Diversity estimates drawn from one million T cells were deemed underestimates. Roughly linearly, TCR beta diversity per million T cells fell as age increased.

J lost 5 bases, V lost 3 bases, and 14 bases had no gene match. Germline assignment: CDR1 SQVTM and CDR2 ANQGSEA. This CDR3 has 17 residues. The genes are TRBV29-1 and TRBJ2-1; 9 bases line up with TRBD2. The sequenced sample consisted of blood. This receptor was taken from a woman aged 55-69 years in good health. The CDR3: CSVEAPQTSGDHNEQFF. In DNA, the CDR3 is TGCAGCGTTGAGGCGCCCCAGACTAGCGGAGACCACAATGAGCAGTTCTTC.